What follows is one TCR beta chain and its context. The antigen remains undetermined. Here immunoSEQ multiplex PCR was the method, and the copy in TCRdb shows in-frame clones only, minus some. The sample has some 290,000 clones, about 77% seen once. With 8 bases clipped from V and 5 bases from J, the junction kept 9 bases outside the gene matches. CDR1 is SGHVS and CDR2 is FQNEAQ in the germline V gene. The CDR3 is made up of 15 amino acids. TCR beta library input comprised roughly 1.8 micrograms of genomic DNA from cryopreserved PBMCs. The sample comes from a study of cytotoxic CD8 clonotypes in ibrutinib-treated CLL. Whole-study results and caveats: Baseline clonality exceeded age-matched healthy donors and tracked circulating CD8+ T-cell counts. Sustained-remission and progressing patients diverged in sampling times. Clonality increased with ibrutinib response but returned toward baseline at progression.

The TCR comes from a human donor with chronic lymphocytic leukemia. This sample comprised PBMCs, obtained before ibrutinib treatment. V is TRBV7-8 and J is TRBJ2-5; 12 bases agree with TRBD2. The CDR3 is CASVRLAGALETQYF. The CDR3 DNA follows: TGTGCCAGCGTCCGACTAGCGGGAGCCTTGGAGACCCAGTACTTC.